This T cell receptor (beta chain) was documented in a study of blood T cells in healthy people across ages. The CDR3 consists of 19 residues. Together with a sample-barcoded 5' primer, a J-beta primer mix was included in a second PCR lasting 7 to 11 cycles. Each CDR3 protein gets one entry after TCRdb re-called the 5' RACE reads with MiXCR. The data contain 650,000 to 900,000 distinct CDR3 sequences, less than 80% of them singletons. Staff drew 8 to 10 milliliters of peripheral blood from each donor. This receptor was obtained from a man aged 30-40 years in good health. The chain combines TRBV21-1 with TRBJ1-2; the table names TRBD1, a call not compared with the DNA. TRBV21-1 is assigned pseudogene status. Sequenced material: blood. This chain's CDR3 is CASSPKDGVRHYFNYGYTF. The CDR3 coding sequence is TGTGCCAGCAGCCCAAAGGACGGGGTCAGACACTATTTTAACTATGGCTACACCTTC.